Shown below are 9 T cell receptor beta chains from a single sample sequenced in a study. TCRdb re-called the 5' RACE reads through MiXCR, storing one row per CDR3 protein. The table has over 40,000 distinct CDR3 sequences, 25% to 35% seen once. The sequencing input was tumor-infiltrating memory CD4+ T cells sorted from the breast tumor. The subset was: memory CD4+ T cells, CD4+CD45RO+CD25-. All receptors come from a female donor with breast cancer.

This clonotype was counted many times. The CDR3: CSISATSLYNEQFF. CDR3 in DNA: TGCAGTATCTCGGCGACTAGCCTTTACAATGAGCAGTTCTTC. The rearrangement joins TRBV20-1 to TRBJ2-1; TRBD2 agrees at 7 bases. The CDR3 is 14 amino acids. V lost 8 bases, J lost 4 bases, and 11 bases stayed unmatched. Per germline, CDR1 DFQATT and CDR2 SNEGSKA (reference sequence).

This clonotype came up a few times. The genes are TRBV12-3 or TRBV12-4 and TRBJ2-1; no clear D gene. There are 14 residues in the CDR3. V was clipped by 4 bases and J by 8 bases, with 15 bases between them. The CDR3 reads CASSSSETTDEQFF. In nucleotides, the CDR3 is TGTGCCAGCAGTTCATCCGAGACAACTGATGAGCAGTTCTTC.

Relative to its sample, this clonotype is medium-sized (0.01 to 0.1%). This chain uses TRBV20-1 with TRBJ2-5, with D tentatively TRBD1 (6 bases). The CDR3 consists of 12 residues. Germline CDR1 DFQATT, CDR2 SNEGSKA (reference sequence). V dropped 5 bases and J dropped 5 bases, with 12 bases sitting between them. The CDR3 sequence is CSASLRGETQYF. CDR3 coding DNA: TGCAGTGCTTCACTAAGGGGGGAGACCCAGTACTTC.

This clonotype was found once. The chain uses TRBV2 and TRBJ1-4; D uncertain. V was trimmed by 5 bases and J by 0 bases, leaving 7 bases between them. This CDR3 has 14 amino acids. Germline assignment: CDR1 SNHLY and CDR2 FYNNEI. CDR3 loop: CASSPGSTNEKLFF. Written as DNA, the CDR3 is TGTGCCAGCAGTCCGGGGTCAACTAATGAAAAACTGTTTTTT. Supplemented by reference TRBV2 and TRBJ1-4, the full variable domain reads EPEVTQTPSHQVTQMGQEVILRCVPISNHLYFYWYRQILGQKVEFLVSFYNNEISEKSEIFDDQFSVERPDGSNFTLKIRSTKLEDSAMYFCASSPGSTNEKLFFGSGTQLSVL.

This chain uses TRBV5-1 with TRBJ2-1; TRBD1 matches at 8 bases. This CDR3 spans 14 amino acids. The V and J ends lost 2 bases and 7 bases, in that order; junction bases with no gene match: 5. Germline V gives CDR1 SGHRS, CDR2 YFSETQ. The CDR3 DNA reads as TGCGCCAGCAGCTTACGGACAGGGTGGAATGAGCAGTTCTTC. Its protein product is CASSLRTGWNEQFF. The full variable domain, rest sourced from reference TRBV5-1 and TRBJ2-1, is KAGVTQTPRYLIKTRGQQVTLSCSPISGHRSVSWYQQTPGQGLQFLFEYFSETQRNKGNFPGRFSGRQFSNSRSEMNVSTLELGDSALYLCASSLRTGWNEQFFGPGTRLTVL.

The V and J genes are TRBV5-6 and TRBJ2-7; D is possibly TRBD2 (5 bases). CDR3 length: 15 amino acids. V lost 2 bases to trimming and J lost 3 bases, with 15 bases between them. Germline CDR1 and CDR2: SGHDT and YYEEEE. CDR3 DNA: TGTGCCAGCAGCTTCGTACTAGGAACAAACTACGAGCAGTACTTC. Protein sequence: CASSFVLGTNYEQYF.

This clonotype has at least ten counts. The J gene is TRBJ2-3, the V gene TRBV6-2 or TRBV6-3; the D gene is possibly TRBD2 (5 bases). Germline V CDR1 and CDR2: MNHEY, SVGEGT. The CDR3 sequence is 12 residues long. Deletions cut 7 bases from V and 4 bases from J, with 9 bases between. The CDR3 spells CASTQEADTQYF. CDR3 bases: TGTGCCAGCACCCAGGAGGCAGATACGCAGTATTTT.

For this clonotype: At one end the junction does not follow the germline gene, possibly because of a read error. V and J are TRBV5-1 and TRBJ1-5; unclear D gene. The germline CDR1 and CDR2 sequences are SGHRS and YFSETQ. CDR3 length equals 14 residues. The CDR3 loop reads CTSSLDGTNQPQHF. The DNA of the CDR3 is TGCACCAGCAGCTTGGACGGAACCAATCAGCCCCAGCATTTT.

V gene TRBV27 combines with J gene TRBJ2-7, with 7 bases matching TRBD2. The CDR3 loop spans 12 amino acids. Per the germline V gene, CDR1 is MNHEY and CDR2 is SMNVEV (reference sequence). J lost 7 bases, V lost 3 bases, and 3 bases had no gene match. CDR3 nucleotide sequence: TGTGCCAGCAGTTTCGGGGGGTCTGAGCAGTACTTC. This sequence encodes CASSFGGSEQYF.